This T cell receptor beta chain was profiled in a study of T cell responses to AZD1222 COVID-19 vaccine. Whole-study results and caveats: Females made up more of the donors, who were largely white British, and clonal diversity may have come out too low.

With regard to this clone: The antigen remains undetermined.

Germline V gives CDR1 SGHVS, CDR2 FNYEAQ. The V and J ends lost 6 bases and 5 bases respectively, with 13 bases between them. The CDR3 loop spans 13 amino acids. Sequencing was performed with immunoSEQ multiplex PCR; in TCRdb, only in-frame clones are kept and a portion is missing. The sample holds 100,000 or so clones, nearly 90% seen once. This sequence originates from an adult in good health. The material sequenced was peripheral blood, taken on day 0 of AZD1222 vaccination. The rearrangement uses TRBV7-6 and TRBJ1-2; perhaps TRBD1 as D (5 bases). CDR3 protein: CASSPGEGYGYTF. The DNA for the CDR3 is TGTGCCAGCAGTCCGGGGGAGGGGTATGGCTACACCTTC.